The 28 T cell receptor beta chains below come from one sample, sequenced in a study of blood T cell repertoires in COVID-19. Some clones are missing from TCRdb's copy, which holds only in-frame ones; the method was immunoSEQ multiplex PCR. The data contain roughly 190,000 clones, 81% of them seen just once; the ten biggest clones take up more than 9.5%. The sample was peripheral blood. Receptors were obtained from a woman aged 40-49 years with COVID-19, enrolled during active disease.

This clone was seen a handful of times. The CDR3 sequence: CASSLSPSAFYEQYF. In DNA form, the CDR3 reads TGTGCCAGCAGTTTATCGCCCAGCGCGTTCTACGAGCAGTACTTC. V usage is TRBV27 and J usage is TRBJ2-7; D unclear. Per the germline V gene, CDR1 is MNHEY and CDR2 is SMNVEV (reference sequence). V dropped 0 bases and J dropped 3 bases, with 12 bases sitting between them. This CDR3 spans 15 amino acids.

This clone came up a few times. The V call is TRBV28, the J call TRBJ2-3; a weak D match, TRBD2 (6 bases). Looked up from germline, CDR1 is MDHEN and CDR2 is SYDVKM. Between the trimmed V and J ends, which lost 6 bases and 3 bases, there was a span of 13 bases. The CDR3 has 14 residues. The CDR3 nucleotides are TGTGCCAGCAGCGGGACTCCAACGACAGATACGCAGTATTTT. Translating gives CASSGTPTTDTQYF.

V is TRBV18 and J is TRBJ1-2; the D is unclear. Trimming took off 0 bases at V and 8 bases at J, with 13 bases between the two ends. This CDR3 is built from 14 residues. Germline CDR1 and CDR2: KGHSH and LQKENI. CDR3 coding DNA: TGTGCCAGCTCACCACCGCCTTCAAACGGGGGCTACACCTTC. Its protein is CASSPPPSNGGYTF. Variable domain in full (rest from reference TRBV18 and TRBJ1-2): NAGVMQNPRHLVRRRGQEARLRCSPMKGHSHVYWYRQLPEEGLKFMVYLQKENIIDESGMPKERFSAEFPKEGPSILRIQQVVRGDSAAYFCASSPPPSNGGYTFGSGTRLTVV.

The CDR3 loop reads CASSLEPGQGAGEQYV. CDR3 sequence (DNA): TGTGCCAGCAGCTTGGAACCAGGACAGGGGGCGGGCGAGCAGTACGTC. The chain couples TRBV5-4 to TRBJ2-7; 11 bases fit TRBD1. Germline lookup yields CDR1 SGHNT and CDR2 YYREEE (reference sequence). The CDR3 loop spans 16 amino acids. V shed 0 bases and J 6 bases; nucleotides not matched to a gene: 8.

This clone was observed once. The chain combines TRBV7-9 with TRBJ1-2; D remains unclear. The CDR3 is 12 amino acids. V was shortened by 2 bases and J by 8 bases, with 9 bases between the two germline ends. Germline V gives CDR1 SEHNR, CDR2 FQNEAQ (reference sequence). The CDR3 sequence is CASSLSPGGYTF. The CDR3 region has the DNA TGTGCCAGCAGCTTAAGCCCCGGGGGCTACACCTTC. The whole variable domain, filled in from reference TRBV7-9 and TRBJ1-2, reads DTGVSQNPRHKITKRGQNVTFRCDPISEHNRLYWYRQTLGQGPEFLTYFQNEAQLEKSRLLSDRFSAERPKGSFSTLEIQRTEQGDSAMYLCASSLSPGGYTFGSGTRLTVV.

The chain carries TRBV2 and TRBJ1-5; D is unclear. There are 15 residues in the CDR3. CDR1 SNHLY and CDR2 FYNNEI come from the germline V gene. With 2 bases removed from V and 7 bases from J, the gap between germline ends came to 15 bases. CDR3 region: CASSESVRFEQPQHF. Here the CDR3 DNA reads TGTGCCAGCAGTGAAAGCGTAAGGTTCGAACAGCCCCAGCATTTT.

There are a few counts of this clone. V gene TRBV10-3 combines with J gene TRBJ1-2, with 9 bases that match TRBD1. From germline, CDR1 is ENHRY and CDR2 SYGVKD. V lost 6 bases to trimming and J lost 6 bases; unmatched junction nucleotides: 8. The CDR3 totals 14 residues. CDR3 residues: CAIRATGTGNGYTF. For the CDR3, the DNA is TGTGCCATCAGAGCGACCGGGACAGGGAATGGCTACACCTTC.

The gene calls are TRBV29-1 and TRBJ2-3; 7 bases align to TRBD2. Unmatched junction bases numbered 2, after V lost 3 bases and J lost 5 bases. The germline V gene has CDR1 SQVTM and CDR2 ANQGSEA. The CDR3 consists of 12 residues. The CDR3 region has the DNA TGCAGCGTTGAGGGGAGGGGAGATACGCAGTATTTT. As protein: CSVEGRGDTQYF.

This chain uses TRBV6-5 with TRBJ1-2; D ambiguous. The CDR3 is made up of 15 amino acids. V was pared by 6 bases and J by 3 bases, with 17 bases between. Germline assignment: CDR1 MNHEY and CDR2 SVGAGI. CDR3 nucleotide sequence: TGTGCCAGCAGAGGAGGAATGGGGTGGGACTATGGCTACACCTTC. This gives the protein CASRGGMGWDYGYTF.

The chain uses TRBV4-1 and TRBJ1-5; TRBD1 is a possible D gene (5 bases). The CDR3 sequence is 16 residues long. Germline V gene sequence: CDR1 MGHRA, CDR2 YSYEKL. The V gene lost 1 base and the J gene lost 6 bases, with 16 bases spanning the gap. DNA for the CDR3: TGCGCCAGCAGCCAAGGGGGACTCTGGGGAGGTCAGCCCCAGCATTTT. It translates to CASSQGGLWGGQPQHF.

In regard to this clone: At the DNA level, this CDR3 is encoded by other sequences in the same sample as well. The genes are TRBV29-1 and TRBJ2-5; D may be TRBD1 (6 bases). CDR3 length equals 12 residues. Germline V gives CDR1 SQVTM, CDR2 ANQGSEA. Trimming took off 4 bases at V and 4 bases at J, with 10 bases between the two ends. The CDR3 is CSVAGVGETQYF. CDR3 nucleotides: TGCAGCGTTGCAGGGGTAGGAGAGACCCAGTACTTC. The entire variable domain, with the rest obtained from reference TRBV29-1 and TRBJ2-5, is as follows: SAVISQKPSRDICQRGTSLTIQCQVDSQVTMMFWYRQQPGQSLTLIATANQGSEATYESGFVIDKFPISRPNLTFSTLTVSNMSPEDSSIYLCSVAGVGETQYFGPGTRLLVL.

V is TRBV2 and J is TRBJ1-2; D is uncertain. The ends were cut back, 4 bases at V and 7 bases at J, with 25 bases in the middle. Looked up from germline, CDR1 is SNHLY and CDR2 is FYNNEI. This CDR3 comprises 17 residues. CDR3 DNA sequence: TGTGCCAGCAGTGTGGCCCGTATGCCACAGCAACTCGGTGGCTACACCTTC. It codes for CASSVARMPQQLGGYTF.

V and J are TRBV11-3 and TRBJ2-7; 9 positions agree with TRBD1. Germline V lookup: CDR1 SGHNT, CDR2 YENEEA. V shed 6 bases, J shed 5 bases, and the junction held 5 bases outside the gene matches. The CDR3 runs 13 residues. CDR3 DNA: TGTGCCAGCAGTCGACAGGGGGTTGACGAGCAGTACTTC. Translated, it gives CASSRQGVDEQYF. The complete variable domain, with remaining parts taken from reference TRBV11-3 and TRBJ2-7, reads EAGVVQSPRYKIIEKKQPVAFWCNPISGHNTLYWYLQNLGQGPELLIRYENEEAVDDSQLPKDRFSAERLKGVDSTLKIQPAELGDSAVYLCASSRQGVDEQYFGPGTRLTVT.

The chain employs TRBV9 and TRBJ2-3; TRBD1 matches 8 bases. The V segment lost 5 bases and the J segment 3 bases; nucleotides outside the gene matches: 17. Germline loops: CDR1 SGDLS, CDR2 YYNGEE. This CDR3 spans 18 amino acids. CDR3 amino acids: CASRKGRQGLGETDTQYF. The CDR3, as DNA: TGTGCCAGCAGGAAGGGGAGACAGGGGTTAGGAGAGACAGATACGCAGTATTTT.

J is TRBJ1-5 and V is TRBV28, with 7 bases identical to TRBD1. Trimming took 4 bases from V and 1 from J; bases not matched to a gene: 1. There are 14 residues in the CDR3. Per germline, CDR1 MDHEN and CDR2 SYDVKM. CDR3 bases: TGTGCCAGCAGTTGGGACAGAAGCAATCAGCCCCAGCATTTT. Its protein is CASSWDRSNQPQHF.

This chain uses TRBV29-1 with TRBJ1-5, with D tentatively TRBD1 (5 bases). Germline V gives CDR1 SQVTM, CDR2 ANQGSEA. V shed 5 bases and J shed 2 bases, with 19 bases lying between them. The CDR3 loop spans 16 amino acids. In DNA, the CDR3 is TGCAGCGTTACCGGCGGGAGTGGGGGTGGCAATCAGCCCCAGCATTTT. It codes for CSVTGGSGGGNQPQHF.

The rearrangement links TRBV7-2 to TRBJ1-4; 7 bases line up with TRBD1. CDR1 is SGHTA and CDR2 is FQGNSA in the germline V gene. The CDR3 sequence is 13 residues long. The V and J ends lost 1 base and 16 bases, in that order; junction bases with no gene match: 9. CDR3 amino acids: CASSLEGVQGPFF. The CDR3 DNA sequence: TGTGCCAGCAGCTTAGAGGGGGTACAGGGGCCGTTTTTT.

The rearrangement uses TRBV9 and TRBJ2-3; TRBD2 matches 14 bases. The CDR3 is made up of 12 amino acids. CDR1 and CDR2 (germline): SGDLS, YYNGEE. V was pared by 3 bases and J by 14 bases, with 2 bases of the junction left unmatched. CDR3 sequence: CASSGGTSGRYF. In DNA, the CDR3 is TGTGCCAGCAGCGGAGGGACTAGCGGGAGGTATTTT.

This chain uses TRBV4-2 with TRBJ1-5; D ambiguous. Germline loops: CDR1 LGHNA, CDR2 YNFKEQ. Trimming took 0 bases from V and 6 from J, leaving 15 bases between them. This CDR3 spans 16 amino acids. CDR3 amino acids: CASSQERIGFGQPQHF. In DNA form, the CDR3 reads TGTGCCAGCAGCCAAGAAAGGATCGGGTTCGGTCAGCCCCAGCATTTT.

The chain combines TRBV2 with TRBJ1-2; tentative D call: TRBD1 (6 bases). CDR1 and CDR2 from the germline V gene are SNHLY and FYNNEI. The CDR3 sequence is 14 residues long. V lost 6 bases and J lost 1, with 12 bases in between. The CDR3 bases are TGTGCCAGCAGAAAGACAGGCATTAACTATGGCTACACCTTC. Its protein product is CASRKTGINYGYTF.

V is TRBV6-4 and J is TRBJ2-1; 12 nucleotides line up with TRBD2. There are 15 residues in the CDR3. Germline trimming cut 5 bases from V and 4 bases from J; bases unmatched to any gene: 3. CDR1 is MRHNA, CDR2 SNTAGT, per germline. The chain's CDR3 is CASSTSGGPYNEQFF. CDR3 in DNA: TGTGCCAGCAGTACTAGCGGGGGGCCTTACAATGAGCAGTTCTTC.

The chain employs TRBV19 and TRBJ1-1; D is uncertain. The V end lost 7 bases, the J end lost 1 base, and 10 bases lay between the germline ends. Germline CDR1 is LNHDA and CDR2 is SQIVND (reference sequence). This CDR3 comprises 13 residues. The CDR3 sequence is CASMWTPNTEAFF. DNA of the CDR3: TGTGCCAGTATGTGGACTCCGAACACTGAAGCTTTCTTT.

The chain employs TRBV6-2 or TRBV6-3 and TRBJ1-5; D is unresolved. V was trimmed by 0 bases and J by 7 bases, leaving 19 bases between them. CDR1 is MNHEY, CDR2 SVGEGT, per germline. This CDR3 has 17 amino acids. CDR3 amino acids: CASSYSAGNPRSQPQHF. CDR3 nucleotides: TGTGCCAGCAGTTACTCGGCAGGAAACCCAAGGTCCCAGCCCCAGCATTTT.

The chain carries TRBV7-9 and TRBJ1-5; 12 bases are a match to TRBD1. Germline trimming cut 5 bases from V and 6 bases from J; bases unmatched to any gene: 8. This CDR3 contains 16 residues. The germline V gene has CDR1 SEHNR and CDR2 FQNEAQ (reference sequence). CDR3 DNA: TGTGCCAGCAGCCCTGGGGACAGGGGGCGGGTTCAGCCCCAGCATTTT. Translation: CASSPGDRGRVQPQHF.

The chain is built from TRBV6-5 and TRBJ2-7; TRBD2 aligns across 10 bases. The CDR3 covers 14 residues. The germline V gene has CDR1 MNHEY and CDR2 SVGAGI. V lost 9 bases to trimming and J lost 4 bases; unmatched junction nucleotides: 9. CDR3 DNA sequence: TGTGCCAGTAATTTAGCGGGAGGTCCGTACGAGCAGTACTTC. Translated: CASNLAGGPYEQYF.

This sequence joins TRBV12-3 or TRBV12-4 and TRBJ2-5; 9 bases are a match to TRBD1. The V gene end was trimmed by 6 bases and the J gene end by 3 bases; junction bases not matched to a gene: 2. This CDR3 is built from 13 residues. The CDR3 DNA is TGTGCCAGCAGCCGGACAGGGGAAGAGACCCAGTACTTC. Its protein is CASSRTGEETQYF.

The table lists this clone with a few counts. This chain joins TRBV19 and TRBJ2-1; 7 bases match TRBD1. The length of the CDR3 is 16 residues. Trimming cost V 3 bases and J 6 bases; bases outside gene matches: 11. Germline CDR1 reads LNHDA; CDR2 reads SQIVND (reference sequence). The CDR3 loop reads CASSISSTGLGNEQFF. CDR3 nucleotide sequence: TGTGCCAGTAGTATTTCTTCGACAGGGTTAGGCAATGAGCAGTTCTTC. The full variable domain, rest sourced from reference TRBV19 and TRBJ2-1, is DGGITQSPKYLFRKEGQNVTLSCEQNLNHDAMYWYRQDPGQGLRLIYYSQIVNDFQKGDIAEGYSVSREKKESFPLTVTSAQKNPTAFYLCASSISSTGLGNEQFFGPGTRLTVL.

A single count supports this clone. The chain combines TRBV4-1 with TRBJ1-5; TRBD1 agrees at 11 bases. Looked up from germline, CDR1 is MGHRA and CDR2 is YSYEKL. Losses at the gene ends were 2 bases for V and 15 bases for J; bases not matched to a gene: 12. This CDR3 spans 15 amino acids. The CDR3 spells CASSQTWDRGSSGHF. CDR3 nucleotide sequence: TGCGCCAGCAGCCAAACTTGGGACAGGGGGAGTAGTGGGCATTTT.